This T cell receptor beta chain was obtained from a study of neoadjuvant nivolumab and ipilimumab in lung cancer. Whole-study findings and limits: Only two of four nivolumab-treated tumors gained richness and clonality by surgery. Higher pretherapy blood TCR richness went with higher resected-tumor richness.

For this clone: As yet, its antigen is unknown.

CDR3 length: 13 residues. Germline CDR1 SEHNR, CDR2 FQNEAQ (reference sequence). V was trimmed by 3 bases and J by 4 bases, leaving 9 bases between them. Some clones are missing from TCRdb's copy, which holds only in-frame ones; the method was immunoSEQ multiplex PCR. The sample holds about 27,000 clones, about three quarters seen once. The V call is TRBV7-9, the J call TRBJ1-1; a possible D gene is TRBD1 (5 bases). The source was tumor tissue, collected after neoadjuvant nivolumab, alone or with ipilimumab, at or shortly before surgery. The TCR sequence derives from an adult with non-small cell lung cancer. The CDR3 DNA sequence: TGTGCCAGCAGCTTTCGGGGGAGCACTGAAGCTTTCTTT. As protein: CASSFRGSTEAFF.